This TCR beta chain was observed in a study of blood T cell repertoires in COVID-19. Background on the study: Acute and convalescent COVID-19 specimens originated in the United States, Italy and Spain. Sample material is recorded as cDNA or gDNA derived from T cells, B-cell-depleted T cells, or PBMCs.

After removal of 6 bases from V and 5 bases from J, the junction contained 6 bases not matched to a gene. CDR3 length equals 14 residues. CDR1 and CDR2 from the germline V gene are SGHVS and FQNEAQ. In the original workflow: From reference gene primer amplification, estimates of nucleated cell counts were derived. Profiling relied on immunoSEQ multiplex PCR, and the TCRdb table lists in-frame clones only, not all of them. For V, J and clone size, that table is used; D and trimming come from the DNA. The sample consists of approximately 59,000 clones, approximately 80% of them appearing once. The clonotype was recovered from a woman aged 80 or over with acute or convalescent COVID-19. The sample consisted of peripheral blood. The V and J genes are TRBV7-8 and TRBJ2-2, with 7 bases lining up with TRBD1. CDR3 nucleotide sequence: TGTGCCAGCAGAAAGGGACAGAAGACCGGGGAGCTGTTTTTT. Its translation is CASRKGQKTGELFF.